Shown below are 13 T cell receptor beta chains from a single sample sequenced in a study of blood T cells in healthy people across ages. Primers used in a second PCR of about 6 to 11 cycles were a sample-barcoded 5' primer and a J-beta primer mix. A single record per CDR3 protein comes from TCRdb applying MiXCR to the 5' RACE reads. The data contain hundreds of thousands of distinct CDR3 sequences, more than 20% of them singletons. This same sample was also taken into another study, of T cells of mothers and their children.

Sequences were obtained from blood. The receptors shown here come from a boy between 10 and 17 years old in good health.

A few counts support this clonotype. The rearrangement links TRBV29-1 to TRBJ1-2, with TRBD1 as a possible D gene (6 bases). V gave up 7 bases and J gave up 1 base, with 10 bases separating them. This CDR3 is built from 12 residues. Germline-derived CDR1 and CDR2 are SQVTM and ANQGSEA. CDR3 in amino acids: CSGRGGNYGYTF. The CDR3 bases are TGCAGCGGACGAGGGGGTAACTATGGCTACACCTTC.

This clonotype was picked up a small number of times. The chain couples TRBV29-1 to TRBJ1-1; maybe TRBD1 (5 bases). This CDR3 contains 14 residues. CDR1 and CDR2 (germline): SQVTM, ANQGSEA. Trimming stripped 5 bases from V and 4 bases from J, with 17 bases between. The CDR3 here is CSVRGGVVSTEAFF. In DNA form, the CDR3 reads TGCAGCGTTCGTGGAGGGGTGGTGAGCACTGAAGCTTTCTTT. Full variable domain (remainder filled in from reference TRBV29-1 and TRBJ1-1): SAVISQKPSRDICQRGTSLTIQCQVDSQVTMMFWYRQQPGQSLTLIATANQGSEATYESGFVIDKFPISRPNLTFSTLTVSNMSPEDSSIYLCSVRGGVVSTEAFFGQGTRLTVV.

This clonotype was recorded a few times. The V and J genes are TRBV7-9 and TRBJ2-6; D not resolved. V shed 0 bases and J shed 0 bases, with 3 bases lying between them. The CDR3 totals 15 residues. CDR1 is SEHNR and CDR2 is FQNEAQ in the germline V gene (reference sequence). The DNA of the CDR3 is TGTGCCAGCAGCTTAGCTATCTCTGGGGCCAACGTCCTGACTTTC. Its protein is CASSLAISGANVLTF.

This clonotype was counted a few times. The rearrangement uses TRBV28 and TRBJ2-1; D is ambiguous. The CDR3 contains 13 residues. The germline V and J ends were trimmed by 3 bases and 6 bases, with 9 bases remaining between them. Germline V gene sequence: CDR1 MDHEN, CDR2 SYDVKM. CDR3 protein: CASSFGSPNEQFF. The CDR3 DNA is TGTGCCAGCAGTTTTGGCTCGCCCAATGAGCAGTTCTTC.

The J gene is TRBJ2-7, the V gene TRBV28; TRBD2 might be the D (5 bases). The J call may be in error: the DNA end matches TRBJ2-1 better. The length of the CDR3 is 16 residues. In germline, CDR1 is MDHEN, CDR2 SYDVKM. The CDR3: CASSDSEGWRNNEQFF. CDR3 in DNA: TGTGCCAGCAGTGACTCAGAGGGTTGGAGGAACAATGAGCAGTTCTTC.

The chain has TRBV24-1 and TRBJ2-7; D possibly corresponds to TRBD2 (5 bases). Trimming pared 2 bases from V and 7 bases from J, leaving 8 bases between. CDR3 length: 12 residues. The germline gives CDR1 KGHDR, CDR2 SFDVKD. CDR3 nucleotide sequence: TGTGCCACCAGTGATTACCGGGATGAGCAGTACTTC. Protein product: CATSDYRDEQYF.

The chain couples TRBV15 to TRBJ1-1; TRBD1 might be the D (5 bases). The germline V and J ends were trimmed by 4 bases and 5 bases, with 8 bases remaining between them. CDR3 size: 12 residues. CDR1 is LNHNV and CDR2 is YYDKDF in the germline V gene (reference sequence). Here the CDR3 DNA reads TGTGCCACCAGCATTACAGGTACTGAAGCTTTCTTT. It yields the protein CATSITGTEAFF.

This clonotype was observed a handful of times. The CDR3 region is CASSYITGGFTGELFF. CDR3 coding DNA: TGTGCCAGCAGTTACATTACAGGGGGCTTCACCGGGGAGCTGTTTTTT. The chain uses TRBV28 and TRBJ2-2, with 9 bases lining up with TRBD1. Germline-derived CDR1 and CDR2 are MDHEN and SYDVKM. The CDR3 has 16 residues. With 4 bases clipped from V and 4 bases from J, the junction kept 7 bases outside the gene matches.

V and J are TRBV19 and TRBJ2-7; 7 positions agree with TRBD2. The CDR3 length is 10 residues. V lost 11 bases to trimming and J lost 9 bases; unmatched junction nucleotides: 7. In germline, CDR1 is LNHDA, CDR2 SQIVND (reference sequence). The CDR3 sequence: CAGRGTGQYF. The CDR3 DNA sequence: TGTGCCGGGCGGGGGACTGGGCAGTACTTC.

The genes are TRBV2 and TRBJ2-3; D could derive from TRBD1 or TRBD2 (6 bases each). This CDR3 contains 14 residues. Trimming removed 7 bases from V and 2 bases from J, with 13 bases in between. CDR1 is SNHLY, CDR2 FYNNEI, per germline. DNA for the CDR3: TGTGCCAGCACAGCCAGGGGACTCACAGATACGCAGTATTTT. Translation gives CASTARGLTDTQYF.

The chain employs TRBV29-1 and TRBJ1-1; the D gene is possibly TRBD1 (6 bases). V gave up 4 bases and J gave up 4 bases, with 10 bases separating them. The CDR3 length is 12 residues. Germline-derived CDR1 and CDR2 are SQVTM and ANQGSEA. CDR3 protein: CSVVRGITEAFF. CDR3 bases: TGCAGCGTTGTCAGGGGTATCACTGAAGCTTTCTTT.

A note on this clonotype: The CDR3 carries no conserved terminal phenylalanine or tryptophan, so it likely arises from a read error. The rearrangement joins TRBV29-1 to TRBJ2-1; D is unclear. From germline, CDR1 is SQVTM and CDR2 ANQGSEA. V was clipped by 3 bases and J by 2 bases, with 17 bases between them. This CDR3 region has 16 residues. The CDR3 loop is CSVEPRGSPTYNEQFL. CDR3 nucleotide sequence: TGCAGCGTTGAGCCCCGTGGTAGCCCAACCTACAATGAGCAGTTCCTC.

This clonotype has more than one count but fewer than ten. The chain couples TRBV6-2 or TRBV6-3 to TRBJ2-1, with D possibly TRBD1 on 6 matching bases. Germline lookup yields CDR1 MNHEY and CDR2 SVGEGT. The CDR3 sequence is 17 residues long. V dropped 8 bases and J dropped 3 bases, with 23 bases sitting between them. The CDR3 is CASWATGYKTYYNEQFF. In DNA, the CDR3 is TGTGCCAGCTGGGCAACAGGGTACAAGACGTACTACAATGAGCAGTTCTTC.